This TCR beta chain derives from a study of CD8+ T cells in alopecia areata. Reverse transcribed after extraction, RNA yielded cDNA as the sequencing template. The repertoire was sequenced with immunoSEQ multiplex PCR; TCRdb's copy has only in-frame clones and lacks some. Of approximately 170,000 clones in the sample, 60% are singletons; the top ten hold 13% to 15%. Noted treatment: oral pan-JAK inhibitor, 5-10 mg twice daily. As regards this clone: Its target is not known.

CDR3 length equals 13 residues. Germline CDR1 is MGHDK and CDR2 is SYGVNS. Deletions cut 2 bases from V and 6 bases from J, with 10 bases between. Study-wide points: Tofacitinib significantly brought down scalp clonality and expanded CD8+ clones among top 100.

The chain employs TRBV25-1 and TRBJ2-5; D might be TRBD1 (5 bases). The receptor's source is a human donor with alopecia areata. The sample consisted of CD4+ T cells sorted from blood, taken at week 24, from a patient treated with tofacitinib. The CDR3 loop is CASSEVGAKTQYF. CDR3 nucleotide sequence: TGTGCCAGCAGTGAAGTAGGGGCAAAGACCCAGTACTTC. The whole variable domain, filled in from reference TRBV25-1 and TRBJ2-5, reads EADIYQTPRYLVIGTGKKITLECSQTMGHDKMYWYQQDPGMELHLIHYSYGVNSTEKGDLSSESTVSRIRTEHFPLTLESARPSHTSQYLCASSEVGAKTQYFGPGTRLLVL.